This T cell receptor beta chain was recovered during a study of blood T cell repertoires in COVID-19. Study-level background: The origin of the acute and convalescent COVID-19 samples was the United States, Italy and Spain. T cells, B-cell-depleted T cells, or PBMCs supplied cDNA or gDNA.

The germline V gene has CDR1 ENHRY and CDR2 SYGVKD. Trimming pared 5 bases from V and 2 bases from J, leaving 11 bases between. The CDR3 is made up of 14 amino acids. Under the authors' procedure: Reference gene primer amplification in the assay estimated nucleated cell counts. Sequenced by immunoSEQ multiplex PCR; TCRdb stores in-frame clones only, minus some. That table gives V, J and clone size, and the DNA gave D and trimming. The sample records about 16,000 clones, more than 75% being singletons. The chain uses TRBV10-3 and TRBJ2-3; a weak D match, TRBD1 (5 bases). The sequence was collected from a human donor with active COVID-19. The donor label of this sample is uncertain. The material sequenced was peripheral blood. The chain's CDR3 is CAISPGASTDTQYF. Written as DNA, the CDR3 is TGTGCCATCAGTCCTGGGGCCTCCACAGATACGCAGTATTTT.